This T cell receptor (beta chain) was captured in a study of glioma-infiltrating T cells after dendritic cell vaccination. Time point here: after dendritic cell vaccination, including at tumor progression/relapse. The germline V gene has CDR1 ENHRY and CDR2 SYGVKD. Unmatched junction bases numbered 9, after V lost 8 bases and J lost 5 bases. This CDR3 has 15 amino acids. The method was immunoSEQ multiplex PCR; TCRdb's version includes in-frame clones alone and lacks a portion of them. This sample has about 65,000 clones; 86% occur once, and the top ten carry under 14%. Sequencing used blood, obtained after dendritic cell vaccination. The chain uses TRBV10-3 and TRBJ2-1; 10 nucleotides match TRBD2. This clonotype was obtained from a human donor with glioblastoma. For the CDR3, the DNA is TGTGCCATCCTAGCTAGCGGGAGTGGGGACAATGAGCAGTTCTTC. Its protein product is CAILASGSGDNEQFF.